This T cell receptor beta chain was recorded in a study of blood T cell repertoires in COVID-19. Data came from immunoSEQ multiplex PCR; TCRdb stores just in-frame clones and leaves some out. The profile shows about 120,000 clones, 70% to 90% of them singletons. CDR3 length: 16 residues. Germline V gives CDR1 SGDLS, CDR2 YYNGEE. Trimming removed 2 bases from V and 4 bases from J; junction bases left unmatched: 10. The V gene is TRBV9, the J gene TRBJ2-3; TRBD2 matches at 7 bases. The receptor was isolated from a man aged 30-40 years with acute or convalescent COVID-19. The sample consisted of peripheral blood. CDR3 nucleotide sequence: TGTGCCAGCAGCGTTCTCCCCGGGGGGTTGTCAGATACGCAGTATTTT. Protein sequence: CASSVLPGGLSDTQYF. The variable domain in full, completed from reference TRBV9 and TRBJ2-3, reads DSGVTQTPKHLITATGQRVTLRCSPRSGDLSVYWYQQSLDQGLQFLIQYYNGEERAKGNILERFSAQQFPDLHSELNLSSLELGDSALYFCASSVLPGGLSDTQYFGPGTRLTVL.